The 21 T cell receptor beta chains below come from one sample, sequenced in a study of T cells in pancreatic ductal adenocarcinoma. The selected patients with pancreatic ductal adenocarcinoma had surgery but no neoadjuvant therapy. The protocol was immunoSEQ multiplex PCR, while the TCRdb copy is restricted to in-frame clones and leaves out a portion. The data contain roughly 100,000 clones, around 96% of them seen just once; the ten biggest clones take up less than 4%. Sequencing was done on a sample of PBMCs. All receptors derive from a human donor with pancreatic ductal adenocarcinoma.

The genes are TRBV12-1 and TRBJ1-5; no check of the table's D call, TRBD1, against the DNA was made. TRBV12-1 is a pseudogene. The CDR3 is made up of 15 amino acids. DNA of the CDR3: TGTGCCAGCAGCCCTGGGGCACATCCGCATCAGCCCCAGCATTTT. This sequence encodes CASSPGAHPHQPQHF.

The CDR3 sequence: CASSIGTGRGDIQYF. CDR3 sequence (DNA): TGTGCCAGTAGTATAGGGACAGGTAGAGGGGACATTCAGTACTTC. This rearrangement joins TRBV19 to TRBJ2-4; TRBD1 matches 7 bases. Germline V CDR1 and CDR2: LNHDA, SQIVND (reference sequence). The CDR3 spans 15 residues. The trim removed 1 base at V and 8 bases at J, leaving 8 bases unmatched.

The CDR3: CASGGTAHETQYF. In DNA, the CDR3 is TGTGCCAGCGGCGGGACAGCTCATGAGACCCAGTACTTC. The chain combines TRBV11-2 with TRBJ2-5; TRBD1 is a possible D gene (7 bases). This CDR3 is built from 13 residues. Trimming removed 8 bases from V and 5 bases from J, with 15 bases in between. Germline-derived CDR1 and CDR2 are SGHAT and FQNNGV.

This chain links TRBV27 with TRBJ1-5; no firm D call. Germline V gene data show CDR1 as MNHEY and CDR2 as SMNVEV (reference sequence). Trimming pared 2 bases from V and 6 bases from J, leaving 8 bases between. This CDR3 is 13 amino acids long. CDR3 coding DNA: TGTGCCAGCAGTTTAGGGCCGAGTCAGCCCCAGCATTTT. As protein: CASSLGPSQPQHF.

The chain combines TRBV11-2 with TRBJ2-7, with D uncertain. This CDR3 has 11 residues. Trimming took 3 bases from V and 4 from J, leaving 4 bases between them. Germline V gives CDR1 SGHAT, CDR2 FQNNGV. The chain's CDR3 is CASSFRYEQYF. CDR3 DNA: TGTGCCAGCAGCTTCCGTTACGAGCAGTACTTC.

The chain combines TRBV21-1 with TRBJ2-7; the table's D call TRBD2 went unverified against the DNA. TRBV21-1 is noted as a pseudogene. This CDR3 has 21 residues. CDR3 DNA: TGTGCCAGCAGCAATCCGCCCCCCGGGACTCACATCCTTTCTTTCTCCTACGAGCAGTACTTC. Translated: CASSNPPPGTHILSFSYEQYF.

This chain joins TRBV7-2 and TRBJ1-2, with D tentatively TRBD1 (5 bases). This CDR3 contains 14 residues. The V gene's germline CDR1 is SGHTA and CDR2 FQGNSA. Trimming took off 6 bases at V and 6 bases at J, with 17 bases between the two ends. The chain's CDR3 is CASRRWGSGDGYTF. The CDR3 nucleotides are TGTGCCAGCAGGAGGTGGGGTTCGGGGGATGGCTACACCTTC.

The chain links TRBV5-1 to TRBJ2-7; 9 bases match TRBD2. This CDR3 has 13 residues. Germline V gives CDR1 SGHRS, CDR2 YFSETQ. V shed 4 bases, J shed 6 bases, and the junction held 5 bases outside the gene matches. The CDR3 coding sequence is TGCGCCAGCAGCCAGGGACTAGCTGGCGAGCAGTACTTC. Translation: CASSQGLAGEQYF.

The chain recombines TRBV30 with TRBJ2-1, with 7 bases lining up with TRBD2. The CDR3 contains 18 residues. V lost 5 bases, J lost 0 bases, and 16 bases stayed unmatched. Germline CDR1 reads GTSNPN; CDR2 reads SVGIG (reference sequence). This CDR3 is CAWSGTIVVRSSYNEQFF. The DNA for the CDR3 is TGTGCCTGGTCCGGGACTATCGTGGTTCGGAGCTCCTACAATGAGCAGTTCTTC.

This rearrangement joins TRBV19 to TRBJ2-3, with 7 bases identical to TRBD2. J lost 3 bases, V lost 0 bases, and 12 bases had no gene match. In germline, CDR1 is LNHDA, CDR2 SQIVND (reference sequence). The CDR3 has 18 residues. The CDR3 DNA sequence: TGTGCCAGTAGTATAGATCATAGGGCGGGAGAAGGGACAGATACGCAGTATTTT. Amino acids: CASSIDHRAGEGTDTQYF.

The chain has TRBV6-5 and TRBJ2-3; 9 positions agree with TRBD2. The CDR3 is 15 residues long. After removal of 8 bases from V and 5 bases from J, the junction contained 11 bases not matched to a gene. Germline CDR1 MNHEY, CDR2 SVGAGI. The chain's CDR3 is CASAPRAGGGDTQYF. CDR3 bases: TGTGCCAGCGCCCCCCGAGCGGGAGGAGGAGATACGCAGTATTTT.

This clone has more than one count but fewer than ten. The chain couples TRBV6-5 to TRBJ1-1; weak D call: TRBD1 (5 bases). Trimming pared 7 bases from V and 5 bases from J, leaving 17 bases between. There are 14 residues in the CDR3. Per germline, CDR1 MNHEY and CDR2 SVGAGI. CDR3: CASTAGGKRTEAFF. The CDR3 coding sequence is TGTGCCAGCACTGCCGGGGGTAAGAGGACTGAAGCTTTCTTT.

V gene TRBV10-3 combines with J gene TRBJ2-7; 7 bases are shared with TRBD1. Trimming removed 1 base from V and 3 bases from J; junction bases left unmatched: 6. Germline CDR1 reads ENHRY; CDR2 reads SYGVKD. The CDR3 is 15 residues long. The CDR3 bases are TGTGCCATCAGTGAGTTTGCAGGGGGAGACTACGAGCAGTACTTC. Its translation: CAISEFAGGDYEQYF.

The rearrangement uses TRBV7-9 and TRBJ2-1; 9 bases agree with TRBD1. Looked up from germline, CDR1 is SEHNR and CDR2 is FQNEAQ (reference sequence). With 0 bases clipped from V and 8 bases from J, the junction kept 2 bases outside the gene matches. The CDR3 length is 14 residues. CDR3 in amino acids: CASSLAGTGYEQFF. For the CDR3, the DNA is TGTGCCAGCAGCTTAGCCGGGACAGGGTATGAGCAGTTCTTC.

The chain couples TRBV6-6 to TRBJ2-2; D is possibly TRBD2 (6 bases). Trimming pared 6 bases from V and 0 bases from J, leaving 14 bases between. Germline values: CDR1 MNHNY, CDR2 SVGAGI (reference sequence). The CDR3 contains 16 residues. The CDR3 here is CASSKLAVTNTGELFF. DNA for the CDR3: TGTGCCAGCAGCAAATTAGCGGTAACGAACACCGGGGAGCTGTTTTTT.

The V gene is TRBV9, the J gene TRBJ2-7; maybe TRBD2 (6 bases). Germline V gives CDR1 SGDLS, CDR2 YYNGEE. The CDR3 loop spans 15 amino acids. Trimming pared 0 bases from V and 0 bases from J, leaving 10 bases between. The CDR3 loop is CASSVGGDPSYEQYF. Here the CDR3 DNA reads TGTGCCAGCAGCGTAGGCGGGGACCCCTCCTACGAGCAGTACTTC. Complete variable domain (other parts from reference TRBV9 and TRBJ2-7): DSGVTQTPKHLITATGQRVTLRCSPRSGDLSVYWYQQSLDQGLQFLIQYYNGEERAKGNILERFSAQQFPDLHSELNLSSLELGDSALYFCASSVGGDPSYEQYFGPGTRLTVT.

The chain employs TRBV4-1 and TRBJ2-7; D is uncertain. Germline V gene lookup returns CDR1 MGHRA and CDR2 YSYEKL. This CDR3 contains 13 residues. The V end lost 0 bases, the J end lost 3 bases, and 6 bases lay between the germline ends. The chain's CDR3 is CASSQDRSYEQYF. Here the CDR3 DNA reads TGCGCCAGCAGCCAAGATCGGAGCTACGAGCAGTACTTC.

V gene TRBV5-1 combines with J gene TRBJ2-5; TRBD1 matches at 7 bases. Per germline, CDR1 SGHRS and CDR2 YFSETQ. The junction had 6 bases not matched to a gene; V was cut back by 4 bases and J by 3 bases. This CDR3 has 14 amino acids. The CDR3 region has the DNA TGCGCCAGCAGCGTACAGGGGCGAGAAGAGACCCAGTACTTC. It is translated as CASSVQGREETQYF. The variable domain in full, with the rest retrieved from reference TRBV5-1 and TRBJ2-5, is KAGVTQTPRYLIKTRGQQVTLSCSPISGHRSVSWYQQTPGQGLQFLFEYFSETQRNKGNFPGRFSGRQFSNSRSEMNVSTLELGDSALYLCASSVQGREETQYFGPGTRLLVL.

This rearrangement joins TRBV6-1 to TRBJ2-7; D remains unclear. Per the germline V gene, CDR1 is MNHNS and CDR2 is SASEGT. V lost 5 bases and J lost 3, with 5 bases in between. The CDR3 runs to 11 residues. CDR3 DNA: TGTGCCAGCAGTCAACACTACGAGCAGTACTTC. Its protein is CASSQHYEQYF.

The chain couples TRBV7-9 to TRBJ2-5; 10 bases map to TRBD2. V lost 1 base to trimming and J lost 5 bases; unmatched junction nucleotides: 4. Germline values: CDR1 SEHNR, CDR2 FQNEAQ (reference sequence). The CDR3 extends over 15 amino acids. The CDR3 DNA sequence: TGTGCCAGCAGCTTAGGGCTAGCGGGAGTGGAGACCCAGTACTTC. It translates to CASSLGLAGVETQYF.

The chain is built from TRBV29-1 and TRBJ2-6; 9 bases are shared with TRBD1. Germline lookup yields CDR1 SQVTM and CDR2 ANQGSEA. V trimming: 0 bases; J trimming: 0 bases; junction bases outside the gene matches: 3. The CDR3 totals 17 residues. DNA for the CDR3: TGCAGCGTTGAAGAATGGGACAGGGTCTCTGGGGCCAACGTCCTGACTTTC. Residues: CSVEEWDRVSGANVLTF.